This entry concerns a single T cell receptor (beta chain). Its antigen is still unknown. These data originate in a study of cytomegalovirus exposure and HLA in healthy donors. PCR employed 60 Vbeta and 13 Jbeta primers. TCRdb's table, derived via immunoSEQ multiplex PCR, lists solely in-frame clones and lacks some. This table holds about 97,000 clones, over 60% found once. Whole-study results and caveats: Serostatus for CMV was the only available immune exposure information. It was taken for granted in presence/absence analyses that sequencing depth across donors was roughly uniform. A later analysis reportedly found that, within productive TCRs, an Asian-associated ancestry cluster had fewer N-insertions than the mean observed across the approximately 700 donors. The study flagged roughly 160 TCR beta chains as cytomegalovirus-associated.

The CDR3 runs 16 residues. CDR1 LNHDA and CDR2 SQIVND come from the germline V gene (reference sequence). V lost 2 bases and J lost 4; bases outside the gene matches: 3. The sequence was obtained from a male donor in good health and CMV-seropositive. The sequencing input was PBMCs. The J gene is TRBJ2-1, the V gene TRBV19; TRBD2 agrees at 12 bases. In DNA form, the CDR3 reads TGTGCCAGTAGTATACGACTAGCGGGAGTGTACAATGAGCAGTTCTTC. Protein: CASSIRLAGVYNEQFF.